This TCR beta chain appears in the sequencing data of a study of regulatory T cells in long-lasting Graves disease (TCRdb year 2021). At the level of the whole study: Persistent Graves' disease meant more than 5 years of antithyroid drug treatment with TSH receptor autoantibodies that stayed positive. This study used TCR sequencing and RNA sequencing of peripheral blood to compare persistent Graves' disease patients against newly diagnosed Graves' disease patients. The study was registered as a clinical trial and conducted in China. A total of around 33 samples underwent TCR sequencing, from roughly 13 patients with persistent Graves' disease and roughly 20 patients with newly diagnosed Graves' disease. Antithyroid drugs had been taken for 10 to 13 years on average by persistent Graves' disease patients in the clinical cohort. Overall study outcomes, separate from this receptor: Persistent disease showed preferential use of TRBV28, TRBJ1-2 and TRBJ2-5, whereas newly diagnosed disease favored TRBV20-1 and TRBJ2-1. Patients with persistent disease shared more public clonotypes (approximately 2,500) than newly diagnosed patients did (966). Compared with newly diagnosed patients, persistent Graves' disease patients had lower TCR Shannon entropy and fewer highly expanded clones, which suggests clonal expansion. The study examined only peripheral blood because the primary lesion, thyroid tissue, could not be accessed. The authors noted that the small sample size was a limitation that may lower accuracy. Sequencing and analysis were limited to the TCR beta chain.

This clonotype came up once. Its recognized antigen is unknown. No base quality information exists; no much larger clone differs at one position. A single read is weak support. The CDR3 measures 14 amino acids from cysteine to phenylalanine. Of the read, only the CDR3 DNA is kept; its 42 bases are in frame from base 1. The trim is 1 base for V and 6 bases for J, with a gap of 13 bases between the germline ends. The germline V gene sets CDR1 to SGHAT and CDR2 to FQNNGV. Receptor libraries were prepared by multiplex PCR. Sequencing instrument: Illumina HiSeq 4000. CDR3 regions were amplified by Arm-PCR with iRepertoire HTBI primers to construct TCR beta libraries. PCR products were gel purified before sequencing. Per the original workflow: Gene usage analysis of CDR3 amino acid clonotypes relied on the roughly 60 TRBV and 12 to 15 TRBJ segments identified across samples. COPE and FqMerger were used to merge filtered high-quality paired reads into contigs. BLAST was used to align contigs to IMGT TRBV, TRBD and TRBJ reference genes, with CDR3 defined following IMGT. Highly expanded clones were defined as clonotypes with a frequency above 0.1%. Shannon entropy served as the measure of repertoire diversity, while the Gini coefficient captured V-J evenness. Clonotypes shared by more than one individual were considered public. TCRdb reworked the public reads: Q25 trimming with fastp, MiXCR clone assembly, productive beta chains retained. Entries are consolidated by CDR3 protein sequence, retaining the most common genes and DNA. What appears here as the V and J calls and clone size reflects TCRdb's work, not the paper's. The sample table shows a few hundred thousand distinct CDR3 sequences, and around a fifth are seen once. Clones ranked in the top ten supply roughly an eighth of the sample.

Interpreted using the paper, the time point label stands for: persistent/refractory GD, antithyroid drugs over 5 years with positive TRAb. RNA was extracted from PBMCs in TRIzol for both TCR sequencing and RNA sequencing. Graves' disease was diagnosed according to American Thyroid Association guidelines. Patients were recruited from an endocrinology department in Xi'an, China. From each patient, about 9.7 milliliters of peripheral blood was collected into an EDTA anticoagulant tube. Ficoll Paque Plus density gradient separation was used to isolate PBMCs, and no additional T cell sorting was done. An Agilent 2100 Bioanalyzer and agarose gel were used to check RNA quality, and a NanoDrop 2000 was used to measure RNA concentration.

This TCR came from a female donor with Graves disease. The input for sequencing was peripheral blood mononuclear cells (PBMCs), taken when the disease was refractory, from a patient treated with antithyroid drugs. The V and J segments used are TRBV11-2 and TRBJ2-7, with an unclear D gene assignment. The nucleotide sequence is TGTGCCAGCAGCTTAGGACCCCTTAAGTCCGAGCAGTACTTC. Its protein reads: CASSLGPLKSEQYF.